Detailed here is one T cell receptor (beta chain). Its antigen is unknown. Profiling relied on immunoSEQ multiplex PCR, and the TCRdb table lists in-frame clones only, not all of them. Altogether over 40,000 clones are present, roughly 80% being singletons, with the ten largest covering around 5%. The CDR3 spans 14 residues. With 5 bases removed from V and 3 bases from J, the gap between germline ends came to 13 bases. From germline, CDR1 is MNHEY and CDR2 SVGAGI. This sample is drawn from a study of OX40 agonist ivuxolimab in advanced cancers. About the study: Melanoma, hepatocellular carcinoma, head and neck or renal cell cancer occurred in dose-escalation patients.

Study-wide points: It was also the case that some nonresponders had low normalized T-cell clonal expansion. At 0.1 to 3.0 mg/kg, CD4+ and CD8+ blood T cells expanded clonally by week 6.

The starting material was CD4+ or CD8+ T cells sorted from blood, obtained in a trial of the OX40 agonist ivuxolimab. The chain carries TRBV6-5 and TRBJ1-1; tentatively, D is TRBD1 (6 bases). This TCR was sampled from an adult with an advanced solid tumor such as melanoma, head and neck, liver or kidney cancer. The CDR3 DNA is TGTGCCAGCAGTCCCGCGGGGGGCGACACTGAAGCTTTCTTT. Protein product: CASSPAGGDTEAFF.